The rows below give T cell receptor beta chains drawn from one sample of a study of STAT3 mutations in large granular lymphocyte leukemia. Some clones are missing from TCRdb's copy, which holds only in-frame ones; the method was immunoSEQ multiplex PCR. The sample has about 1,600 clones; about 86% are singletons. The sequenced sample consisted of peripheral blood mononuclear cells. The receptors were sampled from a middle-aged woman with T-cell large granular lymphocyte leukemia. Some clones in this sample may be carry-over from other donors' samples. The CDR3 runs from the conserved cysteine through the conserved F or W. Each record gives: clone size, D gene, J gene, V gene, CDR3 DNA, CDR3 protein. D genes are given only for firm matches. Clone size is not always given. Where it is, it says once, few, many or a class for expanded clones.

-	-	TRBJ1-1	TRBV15	TGTGCCACCAGCAGCCTCACTAACACTGAAGCTTTCTTT	CATSSLTNTEAFF
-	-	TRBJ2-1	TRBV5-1	TGCGCCAGCAGCTTGCGCGGCGCTAGGGATGAGCAGTTCTTC	CASSLRGARDEQFF
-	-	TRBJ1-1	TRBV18	TGTGCCAGCTCACCCGACAGGTCCACTGAAGCTTTCTTT	CASSPDRSTEAFF
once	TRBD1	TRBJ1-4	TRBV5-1	TGCGCCAGCAGCCGGGACAGGGCCGAGGAAAAACTGTTTTTT	CASSRDRAEEKLFF
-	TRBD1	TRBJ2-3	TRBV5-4	TGTGCCAGCAGCTTGGGCCAGACAGGGGGCGAAAGAGATACGCAGTATTTT	CASSLGQTGGERDTQYF
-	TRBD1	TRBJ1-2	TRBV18	TGTGCCAGCTCACCAATAGCCGGGACAGGGGGCCATGGCTACACCTTC	CASSPIAGTGGHGYTF
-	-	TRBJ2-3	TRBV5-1	TGCGCCAGCAGCCAAGGCTACGGCACAGATACGCAGTATTTT	CASSQGYGTDTQYF
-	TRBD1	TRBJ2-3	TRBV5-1	TGCGCCAGCAGCGTACAGGGGTACAGCACAGATACGCAGTATTTT	CASSVQGYSTDTQYF
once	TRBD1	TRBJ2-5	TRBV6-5	TGTGCCAGCGGGTACGACAGGGGGGAGGAGACCCAGTACTTC	CASGYDRGEETQYF
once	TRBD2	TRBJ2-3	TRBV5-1	TGCGCCAGCAGCAATTCAAGCGGGAAGGTCACAGATACGCAGTATTTT	CASSNSSGKVTDTQYF
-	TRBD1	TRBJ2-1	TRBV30	TGTGCCTGGAGCGTCGACAGGGGGGAGCAGTTCTTC	CAWSVDRGEQFF
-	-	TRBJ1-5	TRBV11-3	TGTGCCAGCAGCTCTAGAAGCAATCAGCCCCAGCATTTT	CASSSRSNQPQHF
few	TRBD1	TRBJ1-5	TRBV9	TGTGCCAGCAGCGGGACAGGGGGCATCAATCAGCCCCAGCATTTT	CASSGTGGINQPQHF
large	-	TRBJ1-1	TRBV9	TGTGCCAGCAGCGTAGTTAGTAACACTGAAGCTTTCTTT	CASSVVSNTEAFF
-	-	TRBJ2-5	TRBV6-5	TGTGCCAGCAGTTGGGGTGAGACCCAGTACTTC	CASSWGETQYF
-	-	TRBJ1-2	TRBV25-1	TGTGCCAGCAGGAAGGCCCCGAATTGGGCTAACTATGGCTACACCTTC	CASRKAPNWANYGYTF
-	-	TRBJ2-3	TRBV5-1	TGCGCCAGCAGCTTGGGCCAGGGGGGTTCAGATACGCAGTATTTT	CASSLGQGGSDTQYF
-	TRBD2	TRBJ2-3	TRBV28	TGTGCCAGCAACGTTATTAGCGGGGGGGCAGATACGCAGTATTTT	CASNVISGGADTQYF
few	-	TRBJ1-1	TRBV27	TGTGCCAGCCTGGGGGCGAACACTGAAGCTTTCTTT	CASLGANTEAFF
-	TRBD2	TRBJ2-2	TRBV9	TGTGCCAGCAGCCGGGAGGGGGTCAGGGAGCTGTTTTTT	CASSREGVRELFF
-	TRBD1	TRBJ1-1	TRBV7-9	TGTGCCAGCAGCTTCTTTACAGGGGGCACTAGAATGAACACTGAAGCTTTCTTT	CASSFFTGGTRMNTEAFF
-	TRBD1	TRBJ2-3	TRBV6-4	TGTGCCAGCAGTGACGGGACAGGGGGCACAGATACGCAGTATTTT	CASSDGTGGTDTQYF
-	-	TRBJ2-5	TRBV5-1	TGCGCCAGCAGCTTTGTTAGCGGTGAGACCCAGTACTTC	CASSFVSGETQYF
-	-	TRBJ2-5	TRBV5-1	TGCGCCAGCAGCCCCCTCGCGGGGGCTACCGGGGAGACCCAGTACTTC	CASSPLAGATGETQYF
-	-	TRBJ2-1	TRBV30	TGTGCCTGGACCCACCTTCACCCCTCCTACAATGAGCAGTTCTTC	CAWTHLHPSYNEQFF
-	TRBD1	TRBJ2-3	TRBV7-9	TGTGCCAGCAGCCAATACATCGATGGGACAGGAGCGCAGTATTTT	CASSQYIDGTGAQYF
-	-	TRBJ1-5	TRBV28	TGTGCCAGCAGTTTGGGGGGCGCGGGTCAGCCCCAGCATTTT	CASSLGGAGQPQHF
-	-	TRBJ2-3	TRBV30	TGTGCCTGGAGTGTAGGCGGTATGACCGATACGCAGTATTTT	CAWSVGGMTDTQYF
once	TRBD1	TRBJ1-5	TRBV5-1	TGCGCCAGCAGCTGGACAGGGGGCGCAGAACAGCCCCAGCATTTT	CASSWTGGAEQPQHF
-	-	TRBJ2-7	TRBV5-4	TGTGCCAGCAGCTTTTCCACCACTGCTACCTACGAGCAGTACTTC	CASSFSTTATYEQYF
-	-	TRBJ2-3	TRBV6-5	TGTGCCAGCAGCACAGACTTTCGCACAGATACGCAGTATTTT	CASSTDFRTDTQYF
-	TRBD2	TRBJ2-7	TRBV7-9	TGTGCCAGCAGCTCCGCCCCTAGCGGGAGCTCCTACGAGCAGTACTTC	CASSSAPSGSSYEQYF
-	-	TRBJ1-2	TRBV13	TGTGCCAGCAGCTTAGGGACTATGGGGACACTAAAAACCTATGGCTACACCTTC	CASSLGTMGTLKTYGYTF
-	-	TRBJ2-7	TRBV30	TGTGCCTGGAGTAGTGCGGGCAGGGTAGCATACGAGCAGTACTTC	CAWSSAGRVAYEQYF
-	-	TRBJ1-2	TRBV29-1	TGCAGCGTTGAAGGAGCCGAGGGGTATCTCTATGGCTACACCTTC	CSVEGAEGYLYGYTF
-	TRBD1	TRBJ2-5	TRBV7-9	TGTGCCAGCAGCCCGAGACAGGGCCCTAGGGCCCAGTACTTC	CASSPRQGPRAQYF
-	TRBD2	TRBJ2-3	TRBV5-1	TGCGCCAGCAGCTCCTACGGGACTAGCGGGAGCTACCAGGGGGATACGCAGTATTTT	CASSSYGTSGSYQGDTQYF
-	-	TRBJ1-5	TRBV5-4	TGTGCCTGGGGGCAGGGGCCCCAGCATTTT	CAWGQGPQHF
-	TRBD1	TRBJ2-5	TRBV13	TGTGCCAGCAGCAAAAACAGGGGTCAGACCCAGTACTTC	CASSKNRGQTQYF
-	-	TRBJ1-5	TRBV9	TGTGCCAGCCCCGTAGTGGCGGAAAAGTATAGCAATCAGCCCCAGCATTTT	CASPVVAEKYSNQPQHF
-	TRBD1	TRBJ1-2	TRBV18	TGTGCCAGCTCACTGACAGGGAGTGATGGCTACACCTTC	CASSLTGSDGYTF
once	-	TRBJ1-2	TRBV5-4	TGTGCCAGCAGCCCGGGGGCAGGGGACGTTTTGGGCTACACCTTC	CASSPGAGDVLGYTF
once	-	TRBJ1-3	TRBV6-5	TGTGCCAGCACGGCGAGGGGCTCTGGAAACACCATATATTTT	CASTARGSGNTIYF
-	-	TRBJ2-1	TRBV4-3	TGCGCCAGCAGCCACGAAACAGGCCTGGGTGAGCAGTTCTTC	CASSHETGLGEQFF
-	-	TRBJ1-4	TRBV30	TGTGCCTGGAGTTACGGGACGGTCAATGAAAAACTGTTTTTT	CAWSYGTVNEKLFF
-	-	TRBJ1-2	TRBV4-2	TGTGCCAGCAGCCAAGTAGGTTACGCGTTGGAGGGCTACACCTTC	CASSQVGYALEGYTF
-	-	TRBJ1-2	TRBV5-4	TGTGCCAGCAGCTTGAACGCAGCTAACTATGGCTACACCTTC	CASSLNAANYGYTF
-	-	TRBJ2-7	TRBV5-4	TGTGCCAGCAGCTTGGAACTGGTCGGGGCCTACGAGCAGTACTTC	CASSLELVGAYEQYF